One and the same sample provided the 15 T cell receptor beta chains below, sequenced in a study of blood T cell repertoires in COVID-19 (dated by TCRdb to about 2020). The protocol used for the library was the immunoSEQ multiplex PCR assay. What TCRdb holds here is the immuneACCESS table cut down to in-frame rearrangements. Part of the clones is not present; checked against another copy, under half of the missing clones reflect an unresolved V gene, and the others are unexplained. This sample holds 55,000 to 80,000 clones; around four fifths were observed only once. The top ten clones comprise 20% of the sample. Sequencing was carried out using peripheral blood. Receptors originate from a woman over 75 with active or convalescent COVID-19.

V gene TRBV6-5 combines with J gene TRBJ2-3; 12 bases align to TRBD2. The CDR3 covers 15 residues. CDR1 and CDR2 from the germline V gene are MNHEY and SVGAGI. V shed 5 bases and J 7 bases; nucleotides not matched to a gene: 7. This CDR3 is CASSPTSGGVNTQYF. DNA of the CDR3: TGTGCCAGCAGTCCGACTAGCGGGGGTGTCAATACGCAGTATTTT.

The chain links TRBV3-1 (or the pseudogene TRBV3-2) to TRBJ2-1, with 8 bases lining up with TRBD2. Germline V gene data show CDR1 as LGHDT and CDR2 as YNNKEL (reference sequence). The J segment lost 6 bases and the V segment lost 1 base, leaving 8 bases of the junction unmatched. This CDR3 has 16 residues. The CDR3 sequence is CASSQAGLVTANEQFF. CDR3 sequence (DNA): TGTGCCAGCAGCCAAGCGGGACTAGTCACGGCCAATGAGCAGTTCTTC.

The chain joins TRBV18 to TRBJ2-3, with D possibly TRBD1 on 5 matching bases. The CDR3 totals 17 residues. Per the germline V gene, CDR1 is KGHSH and CDR2 is LQKENI. Trimming cost V 4 bases and J 6 bases, with 23 bases left between them. This CDR3 reads CASSLSSGHATLDTQYF. The CDR3 region has the DNA TGTGCCAGCTCACTATCATCAGGACATGCGACTTTGGATACGCAGTATTTT.

The chain employs TRBV19 and TRBJ2-5, with 8 nucleotides matching TRBD1. V shed 4 bases, J shed 1 base, and the junction held 5 bases outside the gene matches. This CDR3 region has 15 residues. Germline-derived CDR1 and CDR2 are LNHDA and SQIVND (reference sequence). The DNA of the CDR3 is TGTGCCAGTAGTAAGTTGACAGGGGCCCAAGAGACCCAGTACTTC. This gives the protein CASSKLTGAQETQYF.

As DNA, the CDR3 is TGTGCCAGCAGCTATAACGTAGGGGAAATCCACGAGCAGTACTTC. Protein product: CASSYNVGEIHEQYF. This chain joins TRBV6-6 and TRBJ2-7, with a possible D match to TRBD1 (5 bases). Between the trimmed V and J ends, which lost 6 bases and 5 bases, there was a span of 20 bases. CDR1 and CDR2 from the germline V gene are MNHNY and SVGAGI (reference sequence). The CDR3 runs 15 residues.

The rearrangement links TRBV5-1 to TRBJ1-6; 10 nucleotides align to TRBD1. Trimming at V came to 0 bases and at J to 6 bases, leaving 6 bases not matched to a gene. The CDR3 extends over 17 amino acids. CDR1 is SGHRS and CDR2 is YFSETQ in the germline V gene. DNA for the CDR3: TGCGCCAGCAGCTTGGCCGGGACAGGGGCTAGTAATTCACCCCTCCACTTT. Residues: CASSLAGTGASNSPLHF.

The gene calls are TRBV7-6 and TRBJ1-5, with TRBD1 matching 8 bases. Germline trimming cut 4 bases from V and 1 base from J; bases unmatched to any gene: 6. Germline values: CDR1 SGHVS, CDR2 FNYEAQ. The CDR3 is made up of 16 amino acids. CDR3 sequence: CASSSGQGISNQPQHF. The CDR3 nucleotides are TGTGCCAGCAGCTCCGGACAGGGCATAAGCAATCAGCCCCAGCATTTT.

This rearrangement joins TRBV25-1 to TRBJ1-6, with TRBD1 matching 8 bases. The V and J ends lost 5 bases and 4 bases, in that order; junction bases with no gene match: 7. CDR1 and CDR2 from the germline V gene are MGHDK and SYGVNS. This CDR3 region has 16 residues. In nucleotides, the CDR3 is TGTGCCAGCAGTTACAACAGGGGGTTGTATAATTCACCCCTCCACTTT. Its translation: CASSYNRGLYNSPLHF.

The chain carries TRBV10-1 and TRBJ1-2; D not certain. Germline loops: CDR1 WNHNN, CDR2 SYGVQD (reference sequence). Trimming took off 6 bases at V and 8 bases at J, with 16 bases between the two ends. The CDR3 is made up of 13 amino acids. This CDR3 reads CASSGGISGGYTF. DNA for the CDR3: TGCGCCAGCAGCGGAGGGATTTCGGGCGGCTACACCTTC.

The CDR3 bases are TGTGCCAGCAGCTCTGGCAGTGGTCAGGCCAACGTCCTGACTTTC. It yields the protein CASSSGSGQANVLTF. J is TRBJ2-6 and V is TRBV5-4; no clear D. Per the germline V gene, CDR1 is SGHNT and CDR2 is YYREEE (reference sequence). Trimming pared 3 bases from V and 6 bases from J, leaving 13 bases between. The CDR3 has 15 residues. Full variable domain (rest looked up from reference TRBV5-4 and TRBJ2-6): ETGVTQSPTHLIKTRGQQVTLRCSSQSGHNTVSWYQQALGQGPQFIFQYYREEENGRGNFPPRFSGLQFPNYSSELNVNALELDDSALYLCASSSGSGQANVLTFGAGSRLTVL.

J is TRBJ1-1 and V is TRBV19; no clear D. Trimming removed 7 bases from V and 4 bases from J, with 19 bases in between. Germline assignment: CDR1 LNHDA and CDR2 SQIVND (reference sequence). This CDR3 is 15 amino acids long. The CDR3 loop reads CASTIPGGLATEAFF. The CDR3 DNA follows: TGTGCCAGTACCATCCCCGGAGGTTTGGCCACTGAAGCTTTCTTT. Looking up the rest from reference TRBV19 and TRBJ1-1 gives the full variable domain: DGGITQSPKYLFRKEGQNVTLSCEQNLNHDAMYWYRQDPGQGLRLIYYSQIVNDFQKGDIAEGYSVSREKKESFPLTVTSAQKNPTAFYLCASTIPGGLATEAFFGQGTRLTVV.

The chain is built from TRBV5-8 and TRBJ2-2; 7 positions agree with TRBD2. The junction had 3 bases not matched to a gene; V was cut back by 4 bases and J by 0 bases. CDR1 and CDR2 (germline): SGHTS, YDEGEE. The CDR3 length is 15 residues. The CDR3 nucleotides are TGTGCCAGCAGCCCCGGGAGGACGAACACCGGGGAGCTGTTTTTT. This encodes CASSPGRTNTGELFF.

The V and J genes are TRBV5-1 and TRBJ2-5, with 14 bases fitting TRBD2. The CDR3 loop spans 18 amino acids. CDR1 is SGHRS and CDR2 is YFSETQ in the germline V gene. The J segment lost 2 bases and the V segment lost 6 bases, leaving 12 bases of the junction unmatched. CDR3 DNA: TGCGCCAGCATATACGGACTAGCGGGGGGACTTAGTCAAGAGACCCAGTACTTC. This sequence encodes CASIYGLAGGLSQETQYF.

The chain recombines TRBV29-1 with TRBJ1-2; 8 nucleotides agree with TRBD1. V was pared by 4 bases and J by 6 bases, with 13 bases of the junction left unmatched. Per the germline V gene, CDR1 is SQVTM and CDR2 is ANQGSEA. This CDR3 is 15 amino acids long. CDR3 amino acids: CSVGALPGTGDGYTF. DNA for the CDR3: TGCAGCGTTGGAGCACTACCCGGGACAGGAGATGGCTACACCTTC.

The chain joins TRBV4-1 to TRBJ1-3; 8 bases are shared with TRBD1. This CDR3 has 16 amino acids. Germline lookup yields CDR1 MGHRA and CDR2 YSYEKL. The V gene end was trimmed by 3 bases and the J gene end by 1 base; junction bases not matched to a gene: 5. CDR3 coding DNA: TGCGCCAGCAGCCAGATACAGGGGGAGTCTGGAAACACCATATATTTT. Residues: CASSQIQGESGNTIYF.